This T cell receptor beta chain was recorded in a study of blood T cell repertoires in COVID-19. Study-wide background: PBMCs, B-cell-depleted T cells, or T cells provided the cDNA or gDNA that made up the material.

In Seattle, patients joined the study during active infection and were tracked longitudinally. TCRdb's copy holds only in-frame clones and misses some; the assay was immunoSEQ multiplex PCR. The table records 250,000 to 300,000 clones, roughly 90% of them present only once. The CDR3 spans 13 residues. V was pared by 5 bases and J by 8 bases, with 15 bases between. Per the germline V gene, CDR1 is SGHAT and CDR2 is FQDESV (reference sequence). The sequenced material came from peripheral blood. The chain links TRBV11-1 to TRBJ1-2; a possible D gene is TRBD1 (6 bases). This clonotype originated in a woman aged 30 to 39 with COVID-19, enrolled during active disease. This CDR3 reads CASSQGQLLGYTF. The CDR3 DNA follows: TGTGCCAGCAGCCAAGGACAGCTTTTGGGCTACACCTTC.